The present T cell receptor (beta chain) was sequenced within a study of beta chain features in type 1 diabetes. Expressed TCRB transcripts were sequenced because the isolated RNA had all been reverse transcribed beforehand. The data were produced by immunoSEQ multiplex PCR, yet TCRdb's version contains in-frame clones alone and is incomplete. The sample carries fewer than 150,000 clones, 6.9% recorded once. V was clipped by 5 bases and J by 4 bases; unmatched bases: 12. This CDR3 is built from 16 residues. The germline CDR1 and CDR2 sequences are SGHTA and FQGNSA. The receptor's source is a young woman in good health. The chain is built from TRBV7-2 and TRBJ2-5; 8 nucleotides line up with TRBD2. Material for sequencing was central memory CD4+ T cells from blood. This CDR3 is CASSLSSGWSGETQYF. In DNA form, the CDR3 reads TGTGCCAGCAGCCTCTCTAGCGGGTGGTCCGGAGAGACCCAGTACTTC. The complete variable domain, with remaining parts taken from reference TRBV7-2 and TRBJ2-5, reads GAGVSQSPSNKVTEKGKDVELRCDPISGHTALYWYRQSLGQGLEFLIYFQGNSAPDKSGLPSDRFSAERTGGSVSTLTIQRTQQEDSAVYLCASSLSSGWSGETQYFGPGTRLLVL.